These T cell receptor beta chains were read from a single sample in a study of PD-1 blockade in classical Hodgkin lymphoma. Clones were read by immunoSEQ multiplex PCR, and TCRdb kept only the in-frame ones, dropping some. The table has 30,000 or so clones, roughly nine tenths seen once. The source was CD4+ T cells from blood, collected before the fourth cycle of nivolumab. The receptors here all came from a human donor with classical Hodgkin lymphoma. The CDR3 runs from the conserved cysteine through the conserved F or W. A D gene is named only where the DNA matches it firmly. The size entry is marked missing in some rows and otherwise reads once, few, many or a size class.

TRBV28	TRBD1	TRBJ2-1	NA	TGTGCCAGCAGTAGACAGGGTTGGTTGCGGTTCTTC	CASSRQGWLRFF
TRBV5-1	NA	TRBJ2-7	NA	TGCGCCAGCAGCTTGGGGAAACAGGGTCCATACTCCTACGAGCAGTACTTC	CASSLGKQGPYSYEQYF
TRBV10-2	TRBD2	TRBJ2-3	NA	TGCGCCAGCAGTGCTGCCGGGACTAGCGGGGGACTGTATTTT	CASSAAGTSGGLYF
TRBV4-1	NA	TRBJ1-3	NA	TGCGCCAGCAGCCAACCACTTACCCGACAGGCCGGGGTCTCTGGAAACACCATATATTTT	CASSQPLTRQAGVSGNTIYF
TRBV28	TRBD2	TRBJ2-7	NA	TGTGCCGGCAGTAATCCCGGGACTAGAGGACTATACGAGCAGTACTTC	CAGSNPGTRGLYEQYF
TRBV6-5	TRBD1	TRBJ1-2	NA	TGTGCCAGCAGTTCAGGGGACAGGGGGCGCCGGGGTGGCTACACCTTC	CASSSGDRGRRGGYTF
TRBV5-1	TRBD2	TRBJ2-2	NA	TGCGCCAGCAGCGTGGGACTAGCGGGGTACACCGGGGAGCTGTTTTTT	CASSVGLAGYTGELFF
TRBV6-1	NA	TRBJ1-1	NA	TGTGCCAGCAGTGAAGGACAGGTCACTGAAGCTTTCTTT	CASSEGQVTEAFF
TRBV7-9	TRBD1	TRBJ2-1	NA	TGTGCCAGCAGCTGGACAGGGAAGAATGAGCAGTTCTTC	CASSWTGKNEQFF
TRBV10-3	NA	TRBJ2-5	NA	TGTGCCATCAGTGACCCGCTACACGGGGAGACCCAGTACTTC	CAISDPLHGETQYF
TRBV4-1	NA	TRBJ1-4	NA	TGCGCCAGCAGGCAAGCGCCATTCGAAAAACTGTTTTTT	CASRQAPFEKLFF
TRBV4-1	NA	TRBJ2-7	NA	TGCGCCAGCAGCCAAGGAGCCGCCCGCCCGGTTCTACCCTATCCGATACGATACGAGCAGTACTTC	CASSQGAARPVLPYPIRYEQYF
TRBV25-1	NA	TRBJ2-7	few	TGTGCCAGCAGTGTCTGGATCGAGCAGTACTTC	CASSVWIEQYF
TRBV27	TRBD2	TRBJ2-2	NA	TGTGCCAGCGTATCGGGAGGGCCCGCCGGGGAGCTGTTTTTT	CASVSGGPAGELFF
TRBV28	NA	TRBJ2-1	NA	TGTGCCAGCAGTGACCAGTTCTTC	CASSDQFF
TRBV27	NA	TRBJ2-7	NA	TGTGCCAGCAGTTCCCCCCCCCATAGACGCGAGCAGTACTTC	CASSSPPHRREQYF